The 5 T cell receptor beta chains in this list originate from one sample, sequenced in a study of T cells after posttransplantation cyclophosphamide. Assay: immunoSEQ multiplex PCR; the TCRdb copy retains only in-frame clones and omits some. The sample carries around 47,000 clones, approximately 94% recorded once. The source material was PBMCs. These receptors came from a woman under 40 in good health and a related stem cell transplant donor.

The gene calls are TRBV19 and TRBJ1-5; a weak D match, TRBD1 (6 bases). The CDR3 has 16 residues. The V end was cut by 7 bases, the J end by 0 bases, with 16 bases between. The V gene's germline CDR1 is LNHDA and CDR2 SQIVND (reference sequence). The CDR3 protein is CASTAGQGNSNQPQHF. The DNA for the CDR3 is TGTGCCAGTACGGCGGGCCAGGGGAATAGCAATCAGCCCCAGCATTTT.

The J gene is TRBJ2-3, the V gene TRBV5-1; 12 nucleotides line up with TRBD2. Germline V lookup: CDR1 SGHRS, CDR2 YFSETQ. Trimming took 5 bases from V and 6 from J; bases not matched to a gene: 4. This CDR3 spans 14 amino acids. CDR3 coding DNA: TGCGCCAGCAGTCGGACTAGCGGGGAGGATACGCAGTATTTT. Its translation: CASSRTSGEDTQYF.

The chain uses TRBV5-5 and TRBJ2-6, with 12 bases matching TRBD1. The CDR3 has 17 amino acids. Per germline, CDR1 SGHKS and CDR2 YYEKEE (reference sequence). J gave up 2 bases and V 3 bases, and 3 bases lay outside the gene matches. CDR3 in DNA: TGTGCCAGCAGCTCGGGACAGGGGGCCGCTGGGGCCAACGTCCTGACTTTC. Its protein product is CASSSGQGAAGANVLTF.

V gene TRBV6-1 combines with J gene TRBJ2-3, with TRBD1 matching 9 bases. Unmatched junction bases numbered 8, after V lost 8 bases and J lost 5 bases. The germline V gene has CDR1 MNHNS and CDR2 SASEGT. This CDR3 has 14 amino acids. DNA of the CDR3: TGTGCCAGCGAGGGACAGGGCTATTTAGATACGCAGTATTTT. It encodes CASEGQGYLDTQYF.

The chain couples TRBV7-2 to TRBJ2-3, with D tentatively TRBD1 (6 bases). CDR1 and CDR2 from the germline V gene are SGHTA and FQGNSA. Trimming took 6 bases from V and 1 from J, leaving 14 bases between them. The CDR3 sequence is 15 residues long. CDR3 DNA: TGTGCCAGCAGTTACGAAAACAGGGGCACAGATACGCAGTATTTT. Its protein product is CASSYENRGTDTQYF.